The source of this TCR beta chain is a study of blood T cell repertoires in COVID-19. Source study methods: Cell counts per sample came from amplifying reference gene primers. Sequenced by immunoSEQ multiplex PCR; TCRdb stores in-frame clones only, minus some. The V and J calls and the clone size are those of that table, but D and trimming were determined from the DNA. The sample includes around 150,000 clones, 82% of them seen just once. Trimming cost V 4 bases and J 7 bases, with 13 bases left between them. The CDR3 spans 13 residues. The germline gives CDR1 LNHNV, CDR2 YYDKDF (reference sequence). The chain has TRBV15 and TRBJ1-1; D remains ambiguous. The source material was peripheral blood. This clonotype was obtained from a woman aged 40-49 years with COVID-19, enrolled during active disease. The CDR3 nucleotides read TGTGCCACCAGCACGTCCTTATCTATTGAAGCTTTCTTT. This translates into CATSTSLSIEAFF. The full variable domain, completed using reference TRBV15 and TRBJ1-1, is DAMVIQNPRYQVTQFGKPVTLSCSQTLNHNVMYWYQQKSSQAPKLLFHYYDKDFNNEADTPDNFQSRRPNTSFCFLDIRSPGLGDTAMYLCATSTSLSIEAFFGQGTRLTVV.